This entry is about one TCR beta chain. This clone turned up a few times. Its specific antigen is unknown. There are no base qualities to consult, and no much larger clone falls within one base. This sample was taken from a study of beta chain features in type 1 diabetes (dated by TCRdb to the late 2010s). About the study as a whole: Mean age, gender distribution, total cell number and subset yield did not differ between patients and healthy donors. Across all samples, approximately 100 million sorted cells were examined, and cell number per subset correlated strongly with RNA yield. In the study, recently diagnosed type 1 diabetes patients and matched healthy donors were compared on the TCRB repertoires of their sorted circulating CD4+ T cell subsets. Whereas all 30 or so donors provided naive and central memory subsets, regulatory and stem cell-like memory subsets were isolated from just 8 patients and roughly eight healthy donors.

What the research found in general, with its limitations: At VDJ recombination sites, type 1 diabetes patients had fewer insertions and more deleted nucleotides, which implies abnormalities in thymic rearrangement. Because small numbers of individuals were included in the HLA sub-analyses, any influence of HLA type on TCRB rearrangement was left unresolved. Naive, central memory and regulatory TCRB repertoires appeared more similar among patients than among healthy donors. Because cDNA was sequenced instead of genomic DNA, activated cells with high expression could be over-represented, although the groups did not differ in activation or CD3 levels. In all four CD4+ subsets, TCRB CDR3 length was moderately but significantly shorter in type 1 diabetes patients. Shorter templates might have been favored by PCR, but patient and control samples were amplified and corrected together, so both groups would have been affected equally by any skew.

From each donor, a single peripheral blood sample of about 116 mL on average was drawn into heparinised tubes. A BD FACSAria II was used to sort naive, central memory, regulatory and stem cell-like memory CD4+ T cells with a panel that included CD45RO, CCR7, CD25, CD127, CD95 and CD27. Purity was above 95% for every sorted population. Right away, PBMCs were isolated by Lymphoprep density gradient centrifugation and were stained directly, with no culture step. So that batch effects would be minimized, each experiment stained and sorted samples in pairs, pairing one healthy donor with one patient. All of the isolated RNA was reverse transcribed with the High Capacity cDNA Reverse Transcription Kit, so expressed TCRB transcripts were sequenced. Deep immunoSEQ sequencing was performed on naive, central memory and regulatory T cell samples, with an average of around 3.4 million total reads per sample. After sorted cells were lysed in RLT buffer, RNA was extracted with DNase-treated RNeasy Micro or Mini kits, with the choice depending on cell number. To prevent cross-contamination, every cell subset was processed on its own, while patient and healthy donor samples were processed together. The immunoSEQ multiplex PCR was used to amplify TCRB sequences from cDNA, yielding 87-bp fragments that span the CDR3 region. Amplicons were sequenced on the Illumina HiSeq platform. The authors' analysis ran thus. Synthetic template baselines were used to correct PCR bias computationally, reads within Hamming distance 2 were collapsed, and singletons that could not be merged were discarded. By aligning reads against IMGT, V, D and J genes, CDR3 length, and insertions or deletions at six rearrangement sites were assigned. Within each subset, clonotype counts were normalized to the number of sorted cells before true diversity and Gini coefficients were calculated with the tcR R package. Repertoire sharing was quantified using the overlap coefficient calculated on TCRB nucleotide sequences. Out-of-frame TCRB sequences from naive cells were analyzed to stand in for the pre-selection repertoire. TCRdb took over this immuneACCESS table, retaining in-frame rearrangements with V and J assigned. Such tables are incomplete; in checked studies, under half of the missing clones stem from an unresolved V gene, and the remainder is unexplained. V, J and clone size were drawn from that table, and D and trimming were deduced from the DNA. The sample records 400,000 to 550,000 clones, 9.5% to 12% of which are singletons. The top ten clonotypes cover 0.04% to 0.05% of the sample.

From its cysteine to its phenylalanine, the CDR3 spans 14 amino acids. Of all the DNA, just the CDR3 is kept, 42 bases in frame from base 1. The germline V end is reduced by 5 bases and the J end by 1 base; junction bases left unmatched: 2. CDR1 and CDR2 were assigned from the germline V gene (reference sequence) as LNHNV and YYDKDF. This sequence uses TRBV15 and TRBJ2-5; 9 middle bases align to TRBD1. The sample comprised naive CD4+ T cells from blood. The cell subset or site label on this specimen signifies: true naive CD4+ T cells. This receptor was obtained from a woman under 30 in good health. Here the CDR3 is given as CATSRDRVQETQYF. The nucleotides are TGTGCCACCAGCCGGGACAGGGTCCAAGAGACCCAGTACTTC.